These 14 T cell receptor beta chains were sequenced from one sample in a study of T cell repertoires in cytomegalovirus infection. TCRdb processed the reads anew with MiXCR; each CDR3 protein has one entry. The sample consists of about 830,000 distinct CDR3 sequences, about 33% of them appearing once. These receptors have no identified antigens. The sequencing here drew on cultured CD8+ T cells from PBMCs, taken from culture after CMV antigen stimulation. Receptors were obtained from a human donor in good health (CMV status not recorded). Some clones in this sample may be carry-over from other donors' samples.

The CDR3 DNA sequence: TGTGCCAGCAGTTGGCGAGGGATGGAGACCCAGTACTTC. It encodes CASSWRGMETQYF. The chain couples TRBV6-8 to TRBJ2-5; TRBD2 is a possible D gene (5 bases). The CDR3 length is 13 residues. In germline, CDR1 is MNHGY, CDR2 SAAAGT. With 4 bases removed from V and 5 bases from J, the gap between germline ends came to 11 bases.

This clonotype was picked up a small number of times. V usage is TRBV7-8 and J usage is TRBJ2-1; D unclear. The ends were cut back, 1 base at V and 10 bases at J, with 8 bases in the middle. This CDR3 contains 12 residues. Germline CDR1 is SGHVS and CDR2 is FQNEAQ. The CDR3 spells CASSLEKVEQFF. As DNA, the CDR3 is TGTGCCAGCAGCTTAGAGAAGGTCGAGCAGTTCTTC.

J is TRBJ2-5 and V is TRBV12-3 or TRBV12-4; 9 nucleotides match TRBD2. The CDR3 has 13 residues. V dropped 7 bases and J dropped 3; count of bases not matched to a gene: 3. CDR3 bases: TGTGCCAGCAATAAGCGGGGGGAAGAGACCCAGTACTTC. It translates to CASNKRGEETQYF.

In DNA form, the CDR3 reads TGCGCCAGCACCCCCCACTTAGGTCTGACTAACACCGGGGAGCTGTTTTTT. Translation gives CASTPHLGLTNTGELFF. The V and J genes are TRBV5-1 and TRBJ2-2; D remains ambiguous. V lost 6 bases and J lost 2, with 20 bases in between. Germline V gene data show CDR1 as SGHRS and CDR2 as YFSETQ. The CDR3 covers 17 residues.

This clonotype was counted a few times. This chain uses TRBV4-1 with TRBJ2-7; a weak D match, TRBD1 (6 bases). This CDR3 region has 15 residues. Germline V gene lookup returns CDR1 MGHRA and CDR2 YSYEKL. Trimming pared 3 bases from V and 4 bases from J, leaving 16 bases between. CDR3 in amino acids: CASSQTGTSIYEQYF. The CDR3 DNA is TGCGCCAGCAGCCAGACCGGGACATCAATTTACGAGCAGTACTTC.

This clonotype was picked up a small number of times. V is TRBV6-2 or TRBV6-3 and J is TRBJ1-2; TRBD1 might be the D (6 bases). Trimming removed 2 bases at V and 0 bases at J, with 13 bases between. Germline assignment: CDR1 MNHEY and CDR2 SVGEGT. The CDR3 has 16 amino acids. In DNA, the CDR3 is TGTGCCAGCAGTTACGCCAGGGGCGAGTCTAACTATGGCTACACCTTC. The encoded protein is CASSYARGESNYGYTF.

This clonotype was observed many times. The gene calls are TRBV7-6 and TRBJ2-5; maybe TRBD1 (6 bases). CDR1 is SGHVS, CDR2 FNYEAQ, per germline. V was trimmed by 5 bases and J by 2 bases, leaving 18 bases between them. This CDR3 contains 16 residues. The CDR3 nucleotides read TGTGCCAGCAGCCGATTGGGACCCGGACAGCAAGAGACCCAGTACTTC. This encodes CASSRLGPGQQETQYF.

V and J are TRBV2 and TRBJ2-2, with a possible D match to TRBD2 (5 bases). CDR3 length: 15 residues. V lost 6 bases to trimming and J lost 6 bases, with 17 bases between them. Per germline, CDR1 SNHLY and CDR2 FYNNEI. The CDR3 is CASSNIAKGSGELFF. Written as DNA, the CDR3 is TGTGCCAGCAGCAACATAGCGAAGGGATCCGGGGAGCTGTTTTTT.

A few counts support this clonotype. The V gene is TRBV20-1, the J gene TRBJ2-1; tentative D call: TRBD2 (5 bases). V was pared by 1 base and J by 6 bases, with 16 bases between. The CDR3 is 15 residues long. The germline CDR1 and CDR2 sequences are DFQATT and SNEGSKA (reference sequence). Here the CDR3 reads CSARGPSWPFNEQFF. As DNA, the CDR3 is TGCAGTGCTAGAGGCCCTAGCTGGCCCTTCAATGAGCAGTTCTTC.

This clonotype was counted only a few times. Here the CDR3 reads CASSSGGYNEKLFF. As DNA, the CDR3 is TGTGCCAGCAGTTCCGGAGGGTACAATGAAAAACTGTTTTTT. The rearrangement uses TRBV27 and TRBJ1-4; D is undetermined. V lost 4 bases and J 5 bases, leaving 11 bases between the germline ends. CDR1 is MNHEY, CDR2 SMNVEV, per germline (reference sequence). The CDR3 totals 14 residues.

As to this clonotype: The junction departs from germline at one end; a sequencing error may be responsible. This chain links TRBV2 with TRBJ1-1, with D perhaps TRBD1 (5 bases). The germline V gene encodes CDR1 SNHLY and CDR2 FYNNEI. The CDR3 extends over 14 amino acids. The CDR3 loop reads CVSPAGNPSTEAFF. As DNA, the CDR3 is TGTGTCAGCCCTGCAGGGAACCCAAGTACTGAAGCTTTCTTT.

The CDR3 here is CSVELAGQGITGELFF. The CDR3 DNA sequence: TGCAGCGTTGAGCTGGCCGGACAGGGTATTACCGGGGAGCTGTTTTTT. The rearrangement links TRBV29-1 to TRBJ2-2, with 8 bases fitting TRBD1. The CDR3 sequence is 16 residues long. Germline loops: CDR1 SQVTM, CDR2 ANQGSEA. J gave up 5 bases and V 3 bases, and 11 bases lay outside the gene matches.

This chain links TRBV6-1 with TRBJ2-1; D is possibly TRBD1 or TRBD2 (5 bases each). Germline V gene lookup returns CDR1 MNHNS and CDR2 SASEGT. V shed 4 bases and J shed 8 bases, with 15 bases lying between them. CDR3 length equals 14 residues. The CDR3 nucleotides are TGTGCCAGCAGTGGGGGACGGACAAGGGATGAGCAGTTCTTC. It is translated as CASSGGRTRDEQFF.

This clonotype came up a few times. The gene calls are TRBV2 and TRBJ2-5; the D gene is possibly TRBD2 (6 bases). Germline CDR1 is SNHLY and CDR2 is FYNNEI. CDR3 length: 15 amino acids. Trimming left V 3 bases short and J 5 bases short, with 16 bases between. CDR3 DNA: TGTGCCAGCAGTGACCCGGGAGCAGGTGCGGAGACCCAGTACTTC. It yields the protein CASSDPGAGAETQYF.